These 21 T cell receptor beta chains came from one sample sequenced in a study of OX40 agonist ivuxolimab in advanced cancers. The method was the immunoSEQ multiplex PCR assay. Drawn from immuneACCESS, this table holds only the in-frame rearrangements with V and J called that TCRdb kept. Clones are partly lost; checked studies trace under half to an unresolved V gene and leave the rest unexplained. The sample profile shows about 7,800 clones; 73% of them were found once. Nearly 60% of the sample is held by the ten biggest clonotypes. Source: CD4+ or CD8+ T cells sorted from blood, taken in a trial of the OX40 agonist ivuxolimab. Source of these receptors: an adult with an advanced solid tumor such as melanoma, head and neck, liver or kidney cancer.

The CDR3 DNA reads as TGTGCCAGCAGCTTAAGTGCGAACACTGAAGCTTTCTTT. It specifies CASSLSANTEAFF. The genes are TRBV7-3 and TRBJ1-1; D uncertain. CDR1 SGHTA and CDR2 FQGTGA come from the germline V gene. This CDR3 comprises 13 residues. Trimming removed 1 base from V and 1 base from J, with 4 bases in between.

The chain combines TRBV19 with TRBJ2-3, with D possibly being TRBD1 (5 bases). V was shortened by 6 bases and J by 2 bases, with 12 bases between the two germline ends. The germline V gene has CDR1 LNHDA and CDR2 SQIVND (reference sequence). The CDR3 is 14 residues long. The CDR3 spells CASSLGDNTDTQYF. The DNA of the CDR3 is TGTGCCAGTAGCTTAGGGGATAACACAGATACGCAGTATTTT.

The chain employs TRBV7-6 and TRBJ2-7, with 9 positions matching TRBD2. The CDR3 spans 14 residues. Germline V CDR1 and CDR2: SGHVS, FNYEAQ. Trimming cost V 5 bases and J 7 bases; bases outside gene matches: 9. The CDR3 here is CASSAGTSLWEQYF. As DNA, the CDR3 is TGTGCCAGCAGCGCCGGGACTAGCCTTTGGGAGCAGTACTTC.

This chain links TRBV5-6 with TRBJ2-1; D call uncertain. Per germline, CDR1 SGHDT and CDR2 YYEEEE. CDR3 size: 14 residues. V shed 2 bases and J shed 0 bases, with 6 bases lying between them. The CDR3 region has the DNA TGTGCCAGCAGCTTACTGAGCTCCTACAATGAGCAGTTCTTC. This sequence encodes CASSLLSSYNEQFF.

The V call is TRBV6-5, the J call TRBJ1-1; 7 nucleotides match TRBD1. The V and J ends lost 5 bases and 2 bases, in that order; junction bases with no gene match: 8. CDR3 length equals 15 residues. Germline CDR1 is MNHEY and CDR2 is SVGAGI. The CDR3 loop reads CASSPIWDRNTEAFF. The CDR3 DNA is TGTGCCAGCAGTCCAATCTGGGACAGAAACACTGAAGCTTTCTTT.

This clone was recorded a few times. The V and J genes are TRBV19 and TRBJ2-3; D uncertain. The V gene lost 3 bases and the J gene lost 0 bases, with 7 bases spanning the gap. This CDR3 comprises 14 residues. The germline CDR1 and CDR2 sequences are LNHDA and SQIVND (reference sequence). CDR3 region: CASSIQSSTDTQYF. The DNA of the CDR3 is TGTGCCAGTAGTATTCAGTCTAGCACAGATACGCAGTATTTT.

This clone was recorded only once. The chain couples TRBV4-3 to TRBJ1-6; TRBD1 might be the D (5 bases). The V gene lost 0 bases and the J gene lost 7 bases, with 10 bases spanning the gap. The length of the CDR3 is 15 residues. Germline loops: CDR1 LGHNA, CDR2 YSLEER. CDR3 residues: CASSQDSGNNSPLHF. The CDR3 DNA is TGCGCCAGCAGCCAAGATTCAGGGAACAATTCACCCCTCCACTTT.

The chain carries TRBV4-1 and TRBJ2-1; D is uncertain. Germline CDR1 and CDR2: MGHRA and YSYEKL. Trimming pared 4 bases from V and 2 bases from J, leaving 15 bases between. This CDR3 is 16 amino acids long. In DNA form, the CDR3 reads TGCGCCAGCAGCCCTGCCCCGGGCCCAACCTACAATGAGCAGTTCTTC. This translates into CASSPAPGPTYNEQFF.

V and J are TRBV4-3 and TRBJ2-1, with D possibly being TRBD1 or TRBD2 (6 bases each). Germline V gene sequence: CDR1 LGHNA, CDR2 YSLEER. Trimming took off 2 bases at V and 3 bases at J, with 11 bases between the two ends. This CDR3 is built from 15 residues. In DNA, the CDR3 is TGCGCCAGCAGCCAACGAGGGGGGTACTACAATGAGCAGTTCTTC. Translating gives CASSQRGGYYNEQFF.

The chain has TRBV5-6 and TRBJ2-7, with 12 bases that match TRBD1. Per the germline V gene, CDR1 is SGHDT and CDR2 is YYEEEE. V shed 6 bases, J shed 4 bases, and the junction held 8 bases outside the gene matches. The CDR3 is 15 amino acids. CDR3 bases: TGTGCCAGCATTAGTCGGGACAGGGGGCCTTACGAGCAGTACTTC. The encoded protein is CASISRDRGPYEQYF.

The sample holds a few counts of this clone. The genes are TRBV4-3 and TRBJ1-5; D gene uncertain. Germline V lookup: CDR1 LGHNA, CDR2 YSLEER. Trimming pared 0 bases from V and 5 bases from J, leaving 11 bases between. The CDR3 has 15 amino acids. CDR3 loop: CASSQDHSGHQPQHF. CDR3 coding DNA: TGCGCCAGCAGCCAAGATCATTCTGGTCATCAGCCCCAGCATTTT.

This clone was seen more than once but under ten times. The V call is TRBV9, the J call TRBJ2-3, with D possibly being TRBD1 (5 bases). With 0 bases removed from V and 3 bases from J, the gap between germline ends came to 17 bases. The CDR3 is 17 amino acids. Germline CDR1 SGDLS, CDR2 YYNGEE. Here the CDR3 reads CASSVGEDPQETDTQYF. The CDR3 nucleotides are TGTGCCAGCAGCGTAGGAGAGGACCCACAGGAGACAGATACGCAGTATTTT.

Ten or more counts support this clone. The chain has TRBV7-6 and TRBJ1-1; 10 bases fit TRBD1. Losses at the gene ends were 5 bases for V and 2 bases for J; bases not matched to a gene: 5. The CDR3 has 15 residues. CDR1 is SGHVS and CDR2 is FNYEAQ in the germline V gene. CDR3 in DNA: TGTGCCAGCAGCACAAGGACAGGGGGTAACACTGAAGCTTTCTTT. This translates into CASSTRTGGNTEAFF.

The rearrangement joins TRBV7-6 to TRBJ2-2, with D tentatively TRBD1 or TRBD2 (5 bases each). The V end lost 3 bases, the J end lost 3 bases, and 11 bases lay between the germline ends. The CDR3 totals 15 residues. The germline V gene has CDR1 SGHVS and CDR2 FNYEAQ. CDR3 region: CASSFLRDDTGELFF. The CDR3 region has the DNA TGTGCCAGCAGCTTCCTCCGGGACGACACCGGGGAGCTGTTTTTT.

The chain uses TRBV4-2 and TRBJ2-1; unclear D gene. Between the trimmed V and J ends, which lost 1 base and 0 bases, there was a span of 7 bases. The CDR3 has 15 amino acids. Per germline, CDR1 LGHNA and CDR2 YNFKEQ. In DNA form, the CDR3 reads TGTGCCAGCAGCCAAGGAGCGAGCTCCTACAATGAGCAGTTCTTC. As protein: CASSQGASSYNEQFF.

The chain recombines TRBV4-3 with TRBJ1-1; 8 bases align to TRBD1. Trimming cost V 0 bases and J 1 base; bases outside gene matches: 10. The CDR3 has 18 amino acids. Germline V lookup: CDR1 LGHNA, CDR2 YSLEER. Here the CDR3 DNA reads TGCGCCAGCAGCCAAGATCTCGGGACAGGAATGCCGAACACTGAAGCTTTCTTT. Encoded protein: CASSQDLGTGMPNTEAFF.

The chain recombines TRBV5-4 with TRBJ1-1, with D perhaps matching TRBD1 (5 bases). There are 15 residues in the CDR3. V was pared by 4 bases and J by 8 bases, with 21 bases between. CDR1 SGHNT and CDR2 YYREEE come from the germline V gene (reference sequence). The CDR3 is CASSPSRHQGVEAFF. The DNA for the CDR3 is TGTGCCAGCAGCCCCAGTCGCCACCAAGGGGTAGAAGCTTTCTTT.

The table lists this clone with a count of one. This chain links TRBV7-2 with TRBJ2-1; 7 positions match TRBD2. This CDR3 region has 13 residues. CDR1 is SGHTA and CDR2 is FQGNSA in the germline V gene. Losses at the gene ends were 3 bases for V and 10 bases for J; bases not matched to a gene: 6. The DNA for the CDR3 is TGTGCCAGCAGCTTCCTAGCGGAGAGGGAGCAGTTCTTC. This encodes CASSFLAEREQFF.

V gene TRBV28 combines with J gene TRBJ1-2; tentatively, D is TRBD1 (6 bases). The germline V gene encodes CDR1 MDHEN and CDR2 SYDVKM. This CDR3 has 15 residues. V gave up 1 base and J gave up 2 bases, with 11 bases separating them. Written as DNA, the CDR3 is TGTGCCAGCAGTTTATCTGGCAGGGGAAACTATGGCTACACCTTC. Its translation is CASSLSGRGNYGYTF.

The chain employs TRBV2 and TRBJ1-2; no clear D. This CDR3 is built from 11 residues. V lost 1 base to trimming and J lost 3 bases, with 0 bases between them. Looked up from germline, CDR1 is SNHLY and CDR2 is FYNNEI. CDR3 DNA sequence: TGTGCCAGCAGTGAAGACTATGGCTACACCTTC. Translated: CASSEDYGYTF.

V usage is TRBV7-6 and J usage is TRBJ1-1; D ambiguous. CDR1 and CDR2 (germline): SGHVS, FNYEAQ. The CDR3 sequence is 14 residues long. V lost 6 bases, J lost 0 bases, and 11 bases lay in between. CDR3 in amino acids: CASSFSPLNTEAFF. The CDR3 region has the DNA TGTGCCAGCAGTTTCAGTCCTTTGAACACTGAAGCTTTCTTT.